Listed here is a single TCR beta chain. Its antigen is not identified. 60 Vbeta and 13 Jbeta primers were used in PCR. Clones were sequenced by immunoSEQ multiplex PCR, and TCRdb holds only the in-frame ones, with some missing. The sample holds about 200,000 clones, 70% to 80% seen once. J was trimmed by 5 bases and V by 5 bases; bases with no gene match: 12. This CDR3 contains 16 residues. In germline, CDR1 is MGHRA, CDR2 YSYEKL. The data were taken from a study of cytomegalovirus exposure and HLA in healthy donors. Overall study findings and caveats: Being productive about 87% or about 30% of the time was typical of most TCR beta V segments in an earlier analysis.

This sequence joins TRBV4-1 and TRBJ2-7; the match to TRBD1 covers 10 bases. The sample consisted of PBMCs. The source is a girl aged 2 to 9 in good health and CMV-seronegative. DNA for the CDR3: TGCGCCAGCAGCAAATCCGGGACAGGGGTTGTCCACGAGCAGTACTTC. Protein: CASSKSGTGVVHEQYF.